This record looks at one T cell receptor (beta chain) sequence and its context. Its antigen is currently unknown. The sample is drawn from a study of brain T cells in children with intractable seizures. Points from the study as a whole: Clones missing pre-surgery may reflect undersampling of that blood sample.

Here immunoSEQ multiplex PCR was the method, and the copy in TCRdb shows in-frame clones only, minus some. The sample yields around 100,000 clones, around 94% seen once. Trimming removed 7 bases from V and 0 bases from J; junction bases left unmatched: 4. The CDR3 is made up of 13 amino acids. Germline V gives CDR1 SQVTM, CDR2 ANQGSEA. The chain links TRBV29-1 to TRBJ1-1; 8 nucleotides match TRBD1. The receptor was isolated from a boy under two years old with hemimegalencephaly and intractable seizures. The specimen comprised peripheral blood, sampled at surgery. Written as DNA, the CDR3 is TGCAGCGGTGACAGGGGAATGAACACTGAAGCTTTCTTT. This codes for CSGDRGMNTEAFF.